Here is one T cell receptor (beta chain) with its context. The target of this receptor is not known. No much larger clonotype is one base removed from it; base qualities were not supplied. V is pared back by 3 bases and J by 6 bases, with 11 bases lying between the germline termini. The cysteine opens and the phenylalanine closes a CDR3 of 13 amino acids. Of the read, only the CDR3 DNA is kept; its 39 bases are in frame from base 1. CDR1 is given as MGHDK and CDR2 as SYGVNS, both from the germline V gene. The sample is drawn from a study of T cell changes during pregnancy in multiple sclerosis (dated by TCRdb to the late 2010s). Background on the whole study: Changes in the T cell repertoire over the course of pregnancy were examined in this study in women with multiple sclerosis.

Library creation used the immunoSEQ multiplex PCR assay. The table was pulled from immuneACCESS by TCRdb, which kept in-frame rearrangements only. Such tables lose some clones; where checked, under half of the loss comes from unresolved V genes, and the rest has no known cause. The sample table contains about 80,000 clones; only one count was recorded for about 92% of them. The ten biggest clones cover approximately 2.5% of the sample. The sequence links TRBV25-1 to TRBJ1-1; 6 matching bases give a weak D call of TRBD1. The material sequenced was peripheral blood, taken before pregnancy. This sequence was found in a female donor with multiple sclerosis, enrolled in a pregnancy study. In nucleotide form, the sequence is TGTGCCAGCAGTGACAGGGGACGGCCTGAAGCTTTCTTT. Its translation is CASSDRGRPEAFF.